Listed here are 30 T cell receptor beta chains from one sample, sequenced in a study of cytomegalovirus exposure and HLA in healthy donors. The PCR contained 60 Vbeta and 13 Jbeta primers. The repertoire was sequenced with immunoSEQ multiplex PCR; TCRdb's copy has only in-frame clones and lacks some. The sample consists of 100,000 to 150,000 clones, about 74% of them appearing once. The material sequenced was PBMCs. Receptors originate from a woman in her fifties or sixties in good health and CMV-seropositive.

This CDR3 reads CASSSRLTNEKLFF. The CDR3 nucleotides read TGTGCCAGCAGTTCGAGATTGACTAATGAAAAACTGTTTTTT. The rearrangement uses TRBV28 and TRBJ1-4; D is ambiguous. V was shortened by 4 bases and J by 2 bases, with 8 bases between the two germline ends. The CDR3 is made up of 14 amino acids. Germline assignment: CDR1 MDHEN and CDR2 SYDVKM.

CDR3 protein: CASSYIGRGFQPQHF. The CDR3 DNA reads TGTGCCAGCAGTTATATAGGCAGGGGGTTTCAGCCCCAGCATTTT. This chain uses TRBV6-6 with TRBJ1-5, with 7 nucleotides matching TRBD1. Germline V gene data show CDR1 as MNHNY and CDR2 as SVGAGI (reference sequence). The V and J ends lost 3 bases and 6 bases, in that order; junction bases with no gene match: 8. The CDR3 extends over 15 amino acids.

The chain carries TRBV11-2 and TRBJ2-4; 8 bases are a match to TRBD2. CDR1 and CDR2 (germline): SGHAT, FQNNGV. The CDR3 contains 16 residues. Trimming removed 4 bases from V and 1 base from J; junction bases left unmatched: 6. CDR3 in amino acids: CASSYRGGIAKNIQYF. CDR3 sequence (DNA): TGTGCCAGCAGCTATCGGGGGGGTATTGCCAAAAACATTCAGTACTTC.

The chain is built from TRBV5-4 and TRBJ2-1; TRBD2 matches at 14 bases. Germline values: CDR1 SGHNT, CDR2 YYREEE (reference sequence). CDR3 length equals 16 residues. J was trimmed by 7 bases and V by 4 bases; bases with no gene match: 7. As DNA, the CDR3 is TGTGCCAGCAGCCTCCGGACTAGCGGGGGGTCGAATGAGCAGTTCTTC. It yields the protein CASSLRTSGGSNEQFF.

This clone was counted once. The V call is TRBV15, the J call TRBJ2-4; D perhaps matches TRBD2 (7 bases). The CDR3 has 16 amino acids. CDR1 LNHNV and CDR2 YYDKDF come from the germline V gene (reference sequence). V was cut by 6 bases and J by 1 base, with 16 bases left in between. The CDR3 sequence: CATRGGGVGAKNIQYF. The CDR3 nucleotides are TGTGCCACCAGAGGAGGGGGGGTTGGCGCCAAAAACATTCAGTACTTC.

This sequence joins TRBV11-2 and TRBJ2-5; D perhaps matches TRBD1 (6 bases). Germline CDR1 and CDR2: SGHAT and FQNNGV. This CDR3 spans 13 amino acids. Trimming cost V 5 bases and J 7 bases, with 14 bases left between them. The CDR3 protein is CASSLDRHGTQYF. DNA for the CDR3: TGTGCCAGCAGCCTGGACAGACATGGGACCCAGTACTTC.

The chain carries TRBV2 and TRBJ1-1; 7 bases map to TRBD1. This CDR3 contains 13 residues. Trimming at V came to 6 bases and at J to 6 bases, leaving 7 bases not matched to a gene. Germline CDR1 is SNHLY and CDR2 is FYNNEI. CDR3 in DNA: TGTGCCAGCAGGTCGAGGGGGCATCCTGAAGCTTTCTTT. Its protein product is CASRSRGHPEAFF.

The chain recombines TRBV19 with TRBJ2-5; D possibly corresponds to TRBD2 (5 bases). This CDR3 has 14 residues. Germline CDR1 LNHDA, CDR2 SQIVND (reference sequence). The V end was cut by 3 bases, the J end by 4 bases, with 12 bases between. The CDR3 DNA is TGTGCCAGTAGTATCCGAGGGAGATCAGAGACCCAGTACTTC. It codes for CASSIRGRSETQYF.

This CDR3 is CASNTGTTYEQYF. In DNA, the CDR3 is TGCGCCAGCAATACCGGGACAACCTACGAGCAGTACTTC. This chain uses TRBV5-1 with TRBJ2-7; possibly TRBD1 for D (6 bases). Trimming cost V 6 bases and J 2 bases, with 12 bases left between them. CDR1 is SGHRS and CDR2 is YFSETQ in the germline V gene. The CDR3 extends over 13 amino acids.

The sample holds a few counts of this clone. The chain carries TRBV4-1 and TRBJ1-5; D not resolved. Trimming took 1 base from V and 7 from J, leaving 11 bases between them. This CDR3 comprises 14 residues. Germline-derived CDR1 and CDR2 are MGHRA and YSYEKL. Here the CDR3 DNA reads TGCGCCAGCAGCCAAGGAAATGTGGAGCAGCCCCAGCATTTT. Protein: CASSQGNVEQPQHF.

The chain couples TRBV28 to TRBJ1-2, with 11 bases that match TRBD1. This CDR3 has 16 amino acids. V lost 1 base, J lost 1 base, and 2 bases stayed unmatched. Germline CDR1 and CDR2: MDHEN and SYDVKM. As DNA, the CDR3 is TGTGCCAGCAGTTTATTGGGGACAGGGGGTAACTATGGCTACACCTTC. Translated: CASSLLGTGGNYGYTF.

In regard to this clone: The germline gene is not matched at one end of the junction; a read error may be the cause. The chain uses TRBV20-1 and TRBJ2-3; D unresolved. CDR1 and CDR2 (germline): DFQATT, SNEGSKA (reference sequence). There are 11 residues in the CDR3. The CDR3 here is CSAILTDTQYF. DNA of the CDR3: TGCAGCGCTATCCTCACAGATACGCAGTATTTT.

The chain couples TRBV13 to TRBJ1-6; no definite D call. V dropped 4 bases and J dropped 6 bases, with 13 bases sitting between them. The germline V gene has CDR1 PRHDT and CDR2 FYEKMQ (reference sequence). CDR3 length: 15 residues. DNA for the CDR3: TGTGCCAGCAGCTCCTCGACGGGATTTAATTCACCCCTCCACTTT. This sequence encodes CASSSSTGFNSPLHF.

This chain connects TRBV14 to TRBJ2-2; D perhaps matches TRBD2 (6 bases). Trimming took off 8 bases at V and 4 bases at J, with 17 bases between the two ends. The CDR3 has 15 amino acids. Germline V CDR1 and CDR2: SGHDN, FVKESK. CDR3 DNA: TGTGCCAGCGGAGGGATTACTCCGTTCACCGGGGAGCTGTTTTTT. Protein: CASGGITPFTGELFF.

The CDR3 region is CASSLSRVSGYTF. The CDR3 nucleotides read TGCGCCAGCAGCCTTTCCAGGGTATCTGGCTACACCTTC. This chain links TRBV5-1 with TRBJ1-2; TRBD1 might be the D (5 bases). V was clipped by 4 bases and J by 7 bases, with 14 bases between them. This CDR3 spans 13 amino acids. Germline V gene data show CDR1 as SGHRS and CDR2 as YFSETQ.

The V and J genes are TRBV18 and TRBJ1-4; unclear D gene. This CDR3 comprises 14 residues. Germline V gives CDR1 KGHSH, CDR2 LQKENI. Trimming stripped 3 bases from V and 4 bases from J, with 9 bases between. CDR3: CASSPQAFNEKLFF. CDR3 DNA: TGTGCCAGCTCACCGCAGGCCTTTAATGAAAAACTGTTTTTT.

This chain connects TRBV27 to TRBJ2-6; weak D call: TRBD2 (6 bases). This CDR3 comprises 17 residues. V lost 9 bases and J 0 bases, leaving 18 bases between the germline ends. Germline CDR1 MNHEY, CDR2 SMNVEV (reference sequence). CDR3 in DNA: TGTGCCAGTCAACCGGGACGGGAGCCCTCTGGGGCCAACGTCCTGACTTTC. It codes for CASQPGREPSGANVLTF.

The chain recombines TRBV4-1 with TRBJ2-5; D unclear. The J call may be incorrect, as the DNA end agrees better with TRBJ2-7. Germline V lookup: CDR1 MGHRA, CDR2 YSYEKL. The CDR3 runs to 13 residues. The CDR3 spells CASSSDTSYEQYF. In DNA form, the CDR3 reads TGCGCCAGCAGCTCTGACACATCCTACGAGCAGTACTTC.

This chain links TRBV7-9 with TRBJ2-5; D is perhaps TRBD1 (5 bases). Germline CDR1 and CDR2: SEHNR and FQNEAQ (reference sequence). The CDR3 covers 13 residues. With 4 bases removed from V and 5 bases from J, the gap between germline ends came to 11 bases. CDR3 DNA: TGTGCCAGCAGCTCCTACAGGTGGGAGACCCAGTACTTC. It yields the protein CASSSYRWETQYF. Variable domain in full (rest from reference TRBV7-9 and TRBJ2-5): DTGVSQNPRHKITKRGQNVTFRCDPISEHNRLYWYRQTLGQGPEFLTYFQNEAQLEKSRLLSDRFSAERPKGSFSTLEIQRTEQGDSAMYLCASSSYRWETQYFGPGTRLLVL.

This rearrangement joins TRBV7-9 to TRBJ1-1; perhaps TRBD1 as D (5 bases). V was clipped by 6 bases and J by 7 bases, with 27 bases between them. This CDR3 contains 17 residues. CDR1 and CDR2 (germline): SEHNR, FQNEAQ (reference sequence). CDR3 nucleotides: TGTGCCAGCAGTTATGGAGACAGACCCAGTGGGAATGGTGAAGCTTTCTTT. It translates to CASSYGDRPSGNGEAFF. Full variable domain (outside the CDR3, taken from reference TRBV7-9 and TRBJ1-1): DTGVSQNPRHKITKRGQNVTFRCDPISEHNRLYWYRQTLGQGPEFLTYFQNEAQLEKSRLLSDRFSAERPKGSFSTLEIQRTEQGDSAMYLCASSYGDRPSGNGEAFFGQGTRLTVV.

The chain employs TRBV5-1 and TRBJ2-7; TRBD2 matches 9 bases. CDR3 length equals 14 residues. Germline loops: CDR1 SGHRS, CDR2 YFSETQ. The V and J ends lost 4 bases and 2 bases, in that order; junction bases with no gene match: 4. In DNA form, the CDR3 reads TGCGCCAGCAGCGATAGCGGGGGCCCCTACGAGCAGTACTTC. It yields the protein CASSDSGGPYEQYF.

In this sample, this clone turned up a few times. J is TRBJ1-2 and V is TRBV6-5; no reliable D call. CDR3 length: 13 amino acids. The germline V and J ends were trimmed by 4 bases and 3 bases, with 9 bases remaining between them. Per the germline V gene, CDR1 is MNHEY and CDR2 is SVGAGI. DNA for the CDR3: TGTGCCAGCAGTTCTCGGGATTACTATGGCTACACCTTC. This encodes CASSSRDYYGYTF.

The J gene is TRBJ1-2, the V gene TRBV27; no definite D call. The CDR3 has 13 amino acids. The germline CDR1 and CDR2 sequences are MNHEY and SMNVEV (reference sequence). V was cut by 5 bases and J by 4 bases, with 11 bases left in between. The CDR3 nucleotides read TGTGCCAGCAGTCCCCGGACTCCCTATGGCTACACCTTC. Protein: CASSPRTPYGYTF.

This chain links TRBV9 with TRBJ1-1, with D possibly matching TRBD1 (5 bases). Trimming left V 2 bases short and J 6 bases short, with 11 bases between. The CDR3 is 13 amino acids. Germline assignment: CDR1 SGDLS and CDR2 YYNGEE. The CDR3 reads CASSVRDYSEAFF. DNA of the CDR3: TGTGCCAGCAGCGTCAGGGACTACTCTGAAGCTTTCTTT.

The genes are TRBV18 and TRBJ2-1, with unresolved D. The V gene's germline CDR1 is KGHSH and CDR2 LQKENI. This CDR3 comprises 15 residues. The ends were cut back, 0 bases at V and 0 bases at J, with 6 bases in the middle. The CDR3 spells CASSPPSSSYNEQFF. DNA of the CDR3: TGTGCCAGCTCACCACCGTCGAGCTCCTACAATGAGCAGTTCTTC.

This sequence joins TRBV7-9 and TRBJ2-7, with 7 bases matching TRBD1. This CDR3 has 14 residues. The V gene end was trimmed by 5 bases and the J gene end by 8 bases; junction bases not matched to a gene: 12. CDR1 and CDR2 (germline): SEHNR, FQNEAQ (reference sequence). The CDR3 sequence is CASSRGRGGEKQYF. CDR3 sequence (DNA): TGTGCCAGCAGCCGGGGCCGAGGGGGCGAAAAGCAGTACTTC.

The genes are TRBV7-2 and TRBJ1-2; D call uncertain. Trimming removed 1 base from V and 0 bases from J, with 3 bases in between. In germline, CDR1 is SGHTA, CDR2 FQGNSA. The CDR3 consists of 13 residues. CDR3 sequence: CASSLVANYGYTF. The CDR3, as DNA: TGTGCCAGCAGCTTAGTAGCTAACTATGGCTACACCTTC.

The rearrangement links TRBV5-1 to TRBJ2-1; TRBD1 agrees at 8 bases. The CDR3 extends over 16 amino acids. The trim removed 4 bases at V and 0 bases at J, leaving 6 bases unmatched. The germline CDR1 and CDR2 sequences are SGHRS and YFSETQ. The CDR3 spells CASSNGQGSSYNEQFF. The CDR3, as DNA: TGCGCCAGCAGCAATGGACAGGGTAGCTCCTACAATGAGCAGTTCTTC.

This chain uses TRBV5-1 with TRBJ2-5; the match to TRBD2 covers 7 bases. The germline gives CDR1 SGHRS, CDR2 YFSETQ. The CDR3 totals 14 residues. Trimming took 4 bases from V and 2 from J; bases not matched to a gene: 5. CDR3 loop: CASSIGGGQETQYF. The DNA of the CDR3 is TGCGCCAGCAGCATTGGGGGGGGACAAGAGACCCAGTACTTC.

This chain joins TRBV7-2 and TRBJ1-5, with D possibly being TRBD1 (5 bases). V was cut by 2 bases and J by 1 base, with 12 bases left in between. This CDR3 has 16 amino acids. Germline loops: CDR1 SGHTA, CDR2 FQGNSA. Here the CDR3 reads CASSLLGLVSNQPQHF. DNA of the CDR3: TGTGCCAGCAGCTTACTGGGGCTAGTAAGCAATCAGCCCCAGCATTTT.